This T cell receptor (beta chain) was profiled in a study of PD-L1 blockade in urothelial cancer. Study in general: Between 0 and 3 prior chemotherapy regimens had been given to patients. The study recovered a median of around 140,000 T cells per blood sample. Regarding the study as a whole: Durable-benefit patients expanded tumor-associated blood clones more at 3 weeks.

The data were produced by immunoSEQ multiplex PCR, yet TCRdb's version contains in-frame clones alone and is incomplete. Of tens of thousands of clones listed, 80% to 85% are singletons. This CDR3 spans 14 amino acids. Germline lookup yields CDR1 MNHEY and CDR2 SVGAGI. Trimming cost V 11 bases and J 0 bases, with 16 bases left between them. With regard to this clone: Its antigen is not known.

The clonotype originates from a man aged 65-85 years with urothelial cancer. This chain joins TRBV6-5 and TRBJ1-2, with D possibly being TRBD1 (5 bases). This sample comprised PBMCs, obtained around atezolizumab (anti-PD-L1) treatment. CDR3 in amino acids: CAGAYETANYGYTF. CDR3 sequence (DNA): TGTGCCGGGGCCTACGAGACAGCTAACTATGGCTACACCTTC.